This TCR beta chain was captured in a study of blood T cell repertoires in COVID-19. Study overall: Samples taken during acute and convalescent COVID-19 were collected in the United States, Italy and Spain. Sample material is recorded as cDNA or gDNA derived from T cells, B-cell-depleted T cells, or PBMCs.

A word on this clone: A much bigger clone sits one base away, suggesting this may be a read error.

V lost 5 bases and J lost 0, with 5 bases in between. CDR3 size: 13 residues. Germline V gene data show CDR1 as SGHTA and CDR2 as FQGTGA. Per the authors' pipeline: Researchers report that nucleated cell counts were estimated from reference gene primer amplification. Only in-frame clones appear in the TCRdb table, and some are missing; sequencing was by immunoSEQ multiplex PCR. The V and J calls and clone size come from that table; D and trimming were worked out from the DNA. The repertoire holds some 320,000 clones, with 65% to 90% as singletons. The sequence derives from a human donor in a cohort sampled during active COVID-19. The chain joins TRBV7-3 to TRBJ2-1; no definite D call. Sequenced input: peripheral blood. In DNA form, the CDR3 reads TGTGCCAGCAGCGAGAGCTCCTACAATGAGCAGTTCTTC. This gives the protein CASSESSYNEQFF. Supplemented by reference TRBV7-3 and TRBJ2-1, the full variable domain reads GAGVSQTPSNKVTEKGKYVELRCDPISGHTALYWYRQSLGQGPEFLIYFQGTGAADDSGLPNDRFFAVRPEGSVSTLKIQRTERGDSAVYLCASSESSYNEQFFGPGTRLTVL.